This section outlines one T cell receptor (beta chain) sequence together with its context. The source of the sample is a study of blood T cell repertoires in COVID-19. On the study more broadly: The study drew acute and convalescent COVID-19 samples from the United States, Italy and Spain. The cDNA or gDNA used as material had been derived from T cells, B-cell-depleted T cells, or PBMCs.

The CDR3 totals 16 residues. Germline V lookup: CDR1 MGHRA, CDR2 YSYEKL. The V end lost 4 bases, the J end lost 0 bases, and 13 bases lay between the germline ends. In the source study's methods: Amplification with reference gene primers provided the estimates of nucleated cell counts. Profiling relied on immunoSEQ multiplex PCR, and the TCRdb table lists in-frame clones only, not all of them. V, J and clone size were drawn from that table, and D and trimming were deduced from the DNA. The sample contains around 150,000 clones, approximately 82% of which appear only once. The chain couples TRBV4-1 to TRBJ1-3, with D perhaps matching TRBD1 (5 bases). The receptor comes from a woman over 75 with acute or convalescent COVID-19. Sequenced input: peripheral blood. The CDR3 DNA sequence: TGCGCCAGCAGCCTCTCACGACAGCCCTCTGGAAACACCATATATTTT. This codes for CASSLSRQPSGNTIYF.